This is a list of T cell receptor beta chains from one sample in a study of identical twins. A single record per CDR3 protein comes from TCRdb applying MiXCR to the 5' RACE reads. The data show more than 1.5 million distinct CDR3 sequences, with 32% seen just once and under 0.35% held by the top ten. The specimen was cord blood. The receptor source for this set is a newborn girl in good health. Both conserved end residues are part of each CDR3.

>TRBV27|TRBJ1-2
CASSLTKGQGYGYTF
>TRBV3-1|TRBJ2-1
CASSQQPGPFPRFF
>TRBV6-1|TRBJ2-7
CASSRNRLAGGTYEQYF
>TRBV25-1|TRBJ2-1
CASSELAAFYYNEQFF
>TRBV20-1|TRBJ2-7
CSARGTEIYEQYF
>TRBV5-1|TRBJ1-1
CASSGGTAHEAFF
>TRBV7-9|TRBJ2-7
CASSSRVYEQYF
>TRBV2|TRBJ1-4
CASRFDRGRNEKLFF
>TRBV12-3/TRBV12-4|TRBJ1-5
CASRTTGTPNQPQHF
>TRBV5-1|TRBJ2-2
CASSLGLEQTYTGELFF
>TRBV20-1|TRBJ2-3
CSADYRGGTDTQYF
>TRBV28|TRBJ1-4
CASTFRGAGNEKLFF
>TRBV6-2/TRBV6-3|TRBJ2-5
CASSHSGETQYF
>TRBV2|TRBJ2-7
CASIGQSSSYEQYF
>TRBV29-1|TRBJ1-2
CSVVGGLGGYTF
>TRBV20-1|TRBJ1-4
CSASFTTNEKLFF
>TRBV12-3/TRBV12-4|TRBJ2-1
CASSPRGGGNEQFF
>TRBV27|TRBJ2-7
CARSPGREVSYEQYF
>TRBV19|TRBJ2-3
CASSIDTSTDTQYF
>TRBV12-3/TRBV12-4|TRBJ2-1
CASSLGRRAGQGYNEQFF
>TRBV6-6|TRBJ1-2
CASSSGTGGGSNYGYTF
>TRBV24-1|-
CATSDLQASGYNEQYF
>TRBV6-2/TRBV6-3|TRBJ2-3
CASVRQGTDTQYF
>TRBV11-2|TRBJ2-7
CASSLGSQPWPSYARYF
>TRBV27|TRBJ1-2
CASSLSLRGSSNYGYTF
>TRBV12-5|TRBJ1-5
CASGLVGRYSNQPQHF
>TRBV28|TRBJ2-1
CASSHGGNEQFF